Detailed here is one TCR beta chain. The source of the sample is a study of T cell responses to AZD1222 COVID-19 vaccine. Second doses were pooled across both intervals (about 4 or about 12 weeks). Produced via immunoSEQ multiplex PCR; TCRdb's table is partial and in-frame only. The sample shows about 120,000 clones, 94% of them seen only once. From germline, CDR1 is MGHRA and CDR2 YSYEKL. Trimming removed 2 bases at V and 0 bases at J, with 7 bases between. The CDR3 contains 14 residues. The sequence derives from an adult who received the AZD1222 COVID-19 vaccine. The chain employs TRBV4-1 and TRBJ1-2; the D is unclear. Sequenced material: peripheral blood, taken 28 days after the second AZD1222 dose. CDR3 sequence: CASSQSRTNYGYTF. The CDR3 nucleotides are TGCGCCAGCAGCCAATCCCGGACTAACTATGGCTACACCTTC.